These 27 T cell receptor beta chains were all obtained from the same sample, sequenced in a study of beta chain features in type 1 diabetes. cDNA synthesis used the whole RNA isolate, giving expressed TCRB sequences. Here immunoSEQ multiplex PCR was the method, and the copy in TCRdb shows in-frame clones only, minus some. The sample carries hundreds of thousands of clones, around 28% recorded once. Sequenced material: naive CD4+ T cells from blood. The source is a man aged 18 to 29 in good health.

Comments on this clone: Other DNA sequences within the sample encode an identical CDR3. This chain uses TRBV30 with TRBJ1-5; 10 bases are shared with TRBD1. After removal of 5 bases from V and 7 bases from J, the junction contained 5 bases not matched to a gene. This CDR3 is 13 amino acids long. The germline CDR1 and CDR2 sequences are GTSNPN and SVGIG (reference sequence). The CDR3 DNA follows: TGTGCCTGGGGGGACAGGGGCGGCCAGCCCCAGCATTTT. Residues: CAWGDRGGQPQHF.

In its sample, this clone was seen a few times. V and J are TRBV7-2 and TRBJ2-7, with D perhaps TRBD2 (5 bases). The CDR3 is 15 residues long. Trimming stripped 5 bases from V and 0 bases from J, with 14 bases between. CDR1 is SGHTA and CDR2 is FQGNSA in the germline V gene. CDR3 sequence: CASSPASGNSYEQYF. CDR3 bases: TGTGCCAGCAGCCCAGCTTCCGGGAACTCCTACGAGCAGTACTTC.

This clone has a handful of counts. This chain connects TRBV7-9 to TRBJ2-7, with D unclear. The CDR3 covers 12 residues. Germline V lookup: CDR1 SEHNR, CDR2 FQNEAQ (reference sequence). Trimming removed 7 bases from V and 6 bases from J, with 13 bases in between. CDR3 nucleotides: TGTGCCAGCAACATGCGAAGCGCCGAGCAGTACTTC. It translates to CASNMRSAEQYF.

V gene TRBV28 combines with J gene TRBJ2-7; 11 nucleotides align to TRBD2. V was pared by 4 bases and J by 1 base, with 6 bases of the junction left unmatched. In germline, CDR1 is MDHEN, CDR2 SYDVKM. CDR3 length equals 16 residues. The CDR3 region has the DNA TGTGCCAGCAGTTGGAGACTAGCGGGAAGTTCCTACGAGCAGTACTTC. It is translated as CASSWRLAGSSYEQYF.

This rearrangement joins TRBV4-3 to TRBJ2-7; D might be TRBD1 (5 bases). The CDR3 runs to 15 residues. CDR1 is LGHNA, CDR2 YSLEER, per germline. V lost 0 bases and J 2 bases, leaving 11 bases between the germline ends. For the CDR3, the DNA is TGCGCCAGCAGCCAAGACAGGGAAGGGACCTACGAGCAGTACTTC. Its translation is CASSQDREGTYEQYF.

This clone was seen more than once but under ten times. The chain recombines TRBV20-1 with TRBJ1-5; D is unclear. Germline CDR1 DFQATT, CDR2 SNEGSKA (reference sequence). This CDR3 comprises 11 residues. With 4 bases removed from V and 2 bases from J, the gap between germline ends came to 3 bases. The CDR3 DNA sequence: TGCAGTGCTATAGGCAATCAGCCCCAGCATTTT. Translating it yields CSAIGNQPQHF.

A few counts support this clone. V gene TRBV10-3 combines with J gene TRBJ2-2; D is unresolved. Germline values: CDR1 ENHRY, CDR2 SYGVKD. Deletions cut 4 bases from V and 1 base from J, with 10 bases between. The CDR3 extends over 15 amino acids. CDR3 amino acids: CAISVTEGNTGELFF. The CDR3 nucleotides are TGTGCCATCAGTGTGACGGAAGGGAACACCGGGGAGCTGTTTTTT.

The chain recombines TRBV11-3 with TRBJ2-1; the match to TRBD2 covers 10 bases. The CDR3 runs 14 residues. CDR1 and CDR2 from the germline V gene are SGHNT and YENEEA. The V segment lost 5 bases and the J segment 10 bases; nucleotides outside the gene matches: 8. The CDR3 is CASSTSGVQGEQFF. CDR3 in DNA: TGTGCCAGCAGCACTAGCGGGGTACAGGGCGAGCAGTTCTTC.

The chain's CDR3 is CAYSSLGWNTEAFF. CDR3 in DNA: TGTGCCTATAGTTCTCTAGGTTGGAACACTGAAGCTTTCTTT. The rearrangement uses TRBV30 and TRBJ1-1; D unresolved. Germline V gene sequence: CDR1 GTSNPN, CDR2 SVGIG (reference sequence). This CDR3 region has 14 residues. V was shortened by 7 bases and J by 1 base, with 16 bases between the two germline ends.

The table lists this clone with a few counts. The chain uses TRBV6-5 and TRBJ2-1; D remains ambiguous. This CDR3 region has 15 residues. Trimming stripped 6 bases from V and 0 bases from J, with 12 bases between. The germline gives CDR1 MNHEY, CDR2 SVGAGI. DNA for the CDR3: TGTGCCAGCAGGGAGACCTTGGGCTCCTACAATGAGCAGTTCTTC. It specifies CASRETLGSYNEQFF.

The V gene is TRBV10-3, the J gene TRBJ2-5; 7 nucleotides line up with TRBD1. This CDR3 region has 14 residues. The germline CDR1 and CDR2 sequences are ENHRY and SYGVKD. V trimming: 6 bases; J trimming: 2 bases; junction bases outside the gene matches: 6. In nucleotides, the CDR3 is TGTGCCATCAGCCTCAGACAGGGTCAAGAGACCCAGTACTTC. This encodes CAISLRQGQETQYF.

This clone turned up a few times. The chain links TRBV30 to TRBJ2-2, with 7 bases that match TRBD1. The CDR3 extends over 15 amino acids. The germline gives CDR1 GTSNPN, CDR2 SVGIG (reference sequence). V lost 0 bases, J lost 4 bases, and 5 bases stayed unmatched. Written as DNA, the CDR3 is TGTGCCTGGAGTGTACTGACAGGGCGCACCGGGGAGCTGTTTTTT. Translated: CAWSVLTGRTGELFF.

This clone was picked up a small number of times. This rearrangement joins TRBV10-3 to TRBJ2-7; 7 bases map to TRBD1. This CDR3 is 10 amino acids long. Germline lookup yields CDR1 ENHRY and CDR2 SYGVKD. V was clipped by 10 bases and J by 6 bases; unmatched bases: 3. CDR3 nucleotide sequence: TGTGCCACCTGGGACAGCGAGCAGTACTTC. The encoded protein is CATWDSEQYF.

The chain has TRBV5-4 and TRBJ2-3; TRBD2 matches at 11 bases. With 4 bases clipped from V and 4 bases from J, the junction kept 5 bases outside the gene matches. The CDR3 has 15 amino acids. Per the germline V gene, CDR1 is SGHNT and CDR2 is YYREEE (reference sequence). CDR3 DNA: TGTGCCAGCAGCCCAATAGCGGGAGGGGCAGATACGCAGTATTTT. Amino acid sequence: CASSPIAGGADTQYF.

CDR3 sequence: CASSRGDVNEKLFF. The CDR3 DNA reads TGTGCCAGCAGTCGTGGAGACGTTAATGAAAAACTGTTTTTT. The chain employs TRBV6-5 and TRBJ1-4; D remains unclear. CDR1 and CDR2 from the germline V gene are MNHEY and SVGAGI. The CDR3 covers 14 residues. Trimming removed 5 bases from V and 4 bases from J, with 11 bases in between.

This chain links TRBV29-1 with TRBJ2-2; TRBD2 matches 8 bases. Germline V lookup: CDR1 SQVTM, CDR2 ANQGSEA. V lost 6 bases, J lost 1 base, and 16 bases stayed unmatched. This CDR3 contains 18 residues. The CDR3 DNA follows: TGCAGCGTACAGGAGCGGGAGCGGTCCCCGGGGAACACCGGGGAGCTGTTTTTT. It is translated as CSVQERERSPGNTGELFF.

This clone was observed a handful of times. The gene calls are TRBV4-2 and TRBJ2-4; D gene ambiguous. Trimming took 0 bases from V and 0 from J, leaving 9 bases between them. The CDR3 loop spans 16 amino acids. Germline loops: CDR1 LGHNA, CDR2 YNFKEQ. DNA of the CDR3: TGTGCCAGCAGCCAAGATCGGGCCCTAGCCAAAAACATTCAGTACTTC. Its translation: CASSQDRALAKNIQYF.

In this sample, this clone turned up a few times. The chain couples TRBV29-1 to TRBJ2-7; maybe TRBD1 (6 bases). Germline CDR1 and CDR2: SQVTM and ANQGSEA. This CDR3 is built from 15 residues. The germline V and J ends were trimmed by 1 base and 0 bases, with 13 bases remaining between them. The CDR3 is CSVEVTRGGSYEQYF. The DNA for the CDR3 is TGCAGCGTTGAAGTAACCCGAGGGGGCTCCTACGAGCAGTACTTC.

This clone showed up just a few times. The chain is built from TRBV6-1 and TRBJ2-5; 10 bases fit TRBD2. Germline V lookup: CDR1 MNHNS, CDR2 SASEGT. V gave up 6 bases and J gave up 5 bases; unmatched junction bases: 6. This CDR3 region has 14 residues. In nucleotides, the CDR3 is TGTGCCAGCAGCCTGGGACTAGCGCAGGAGACCCAGTACTTC. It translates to CASSLGLAQETQYF.

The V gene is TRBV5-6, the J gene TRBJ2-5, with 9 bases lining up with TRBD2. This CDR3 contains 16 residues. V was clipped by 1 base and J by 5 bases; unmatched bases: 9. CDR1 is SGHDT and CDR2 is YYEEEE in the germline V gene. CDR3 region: CASSLTGGRALETQYF. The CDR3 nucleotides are TGTGCCAGCAGCTTGACGGGCGGGAGGGCCTTGGAGACCCAGTACTTC.

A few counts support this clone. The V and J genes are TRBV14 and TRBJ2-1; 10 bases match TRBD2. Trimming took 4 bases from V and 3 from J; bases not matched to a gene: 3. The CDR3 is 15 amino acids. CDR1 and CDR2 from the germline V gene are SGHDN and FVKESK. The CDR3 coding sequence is TGTGCCAGCAGCCTACTAGCGGGGAACTACAATGAGCAGTTCTTC. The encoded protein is CASSLLAGNYNEQFF.

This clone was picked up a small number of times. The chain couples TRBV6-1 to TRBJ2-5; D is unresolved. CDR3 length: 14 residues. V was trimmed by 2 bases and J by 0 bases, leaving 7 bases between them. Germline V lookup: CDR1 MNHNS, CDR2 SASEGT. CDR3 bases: TGTGCCAGCAGTGAACGGGCGTACCAAGAGACCCAGTACTTC. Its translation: CASSERAYQETQYF.

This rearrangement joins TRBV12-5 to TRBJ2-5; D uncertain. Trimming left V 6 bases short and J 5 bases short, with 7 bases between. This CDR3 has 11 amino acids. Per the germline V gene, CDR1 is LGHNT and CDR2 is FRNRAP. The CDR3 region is CASGLPETQYF. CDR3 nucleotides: TGTGCTAGTGGGTTACCGGAGACCCAGTACTTC.

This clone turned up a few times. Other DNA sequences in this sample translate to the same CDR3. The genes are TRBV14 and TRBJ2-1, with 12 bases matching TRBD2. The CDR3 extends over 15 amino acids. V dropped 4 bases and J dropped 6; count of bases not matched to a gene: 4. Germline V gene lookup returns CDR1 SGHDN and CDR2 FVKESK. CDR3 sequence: CASSPLAGGLNEQFF. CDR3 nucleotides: TGTGCCAGCAGCCCGCTAGCGGGAGGGCTCAATGAGCAGTTCTTC.

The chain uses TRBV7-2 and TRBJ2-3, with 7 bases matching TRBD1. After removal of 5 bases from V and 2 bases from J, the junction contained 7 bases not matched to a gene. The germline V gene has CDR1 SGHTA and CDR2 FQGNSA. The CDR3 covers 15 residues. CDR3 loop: CASSPVDRTTDTQYF. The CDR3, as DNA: TGTGCCAGCAGCCCAGTGGACAGGACCACAGATACGCAGTATTTT.

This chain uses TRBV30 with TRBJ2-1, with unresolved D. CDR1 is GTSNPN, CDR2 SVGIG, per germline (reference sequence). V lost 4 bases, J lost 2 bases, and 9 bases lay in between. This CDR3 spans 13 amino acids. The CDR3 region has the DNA TGTGCCTGGACTCCCGGACCCTACAATGAGCAGTTCTTC. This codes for CAWTPGPYNEQFF.

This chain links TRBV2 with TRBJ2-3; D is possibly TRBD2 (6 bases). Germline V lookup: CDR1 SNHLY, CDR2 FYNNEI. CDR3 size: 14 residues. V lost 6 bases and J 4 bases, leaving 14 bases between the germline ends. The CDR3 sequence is CASREGRVADTQYF. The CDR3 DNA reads TGTGCCAGCAGGGAGGGCCGTGTCGCAGATACGCAGTATTTT.